This T cell receptor (beta chain) was found in a study of blood T cells in healthy people across ages. The germline V and J ends were trimmed by 0 bases and 2 bases, with 11 bases remaining between them. Germline-derived CDR1 and CDR2 are SGHTA and FQGNSA. The CDR3 has 15 residues. This clonotype showed up just a few times. A sample-barcoded 5' primer and a J-beta primer mix were used in a second PCR of about 6 to 11 cycles. From each sample, at least 2.5 million paired-end reads containing CDR3 were obtained. TCRdb redid the calling of the 5' RACE reads with MiXCR, one entry per CDR3 protein. The table lists approximately 880,000 distinct CDR3 sequences, about 44% of them singletons.

The receptor was derived from a young man in good health. Sequencing input: blood. The chain is built from TRBV7-2 and TRBJ2-7, with D possibly matching TRBD1 (6 bases). CDR3 region: CASSLAPQGPYEQYF. As DNA, the CDR3 is TGTGCCAGCAGCTTAGCCCCCCAGGGGCCCTACGAGCAGTACTTC.